The subject of this entry is one T cell receptor beta chain. The data stem from a study of cytomegalovirus exposure and HLA in healthy donors. The overall study: Earlier, 100 million or so unique TCR beta sequences were recovered from 200 million or so T cells by an analysis.

With 7 bases removed from V and 8 bases from J, the gap between germline ends came to 14 bases. Germline CDR1 and CDR2: MNHNY and SVGAGI (reference sequence). The CDR3 consists of 13 residues. Vbeta (60) and Jbeta (13) primers were used in the PCR. Sequenced by immunoSEQ multiplex PCR; TCRdb stores in-frame clones only, minus some. The table lists a few hundred thousand clones, about 83% of them singletons. This clonotype was obtained from a woman between 45 and 60 years old in good health and CMV-seropositive. Sequenced: PBMCs. The chain is built from TRBV6-6 and TRBJ1-4; D not certain. The DNA of the CDR3 is TGTGCCAGCAATTCGCTCCCGGGGGAAAAACTGTTTTTT. It encodes CASNSLPGEKLFF.